Sequencing of this T cell receptor beta chain was carried out in a study of T cells after posttransplantation cyclophosphamide. Comment on this clone: Its antigen is currently unknown.

Cyclophosphamide on days +3 and +4 followed busulfan-fludarabine conditioning and a marrow graft. The V segment lost 6 bases and the J segment 8 bases; nucleotides outside the gene matches: 10. This CDR3 is 14 amino acids long. From germline, CDR1 is MGHDK and CDR2 SYGVNS. Study-level results: TRB clonality was highly associated with recipient CMV seropositivity and reactivation. TRB overlap between skin or GI tissue T cells and blood was limited. Donor-recipient repertoire similarity was low at 1-2 months, rising over year one.

Profiling relied on immunoSEQ multiplex PCR, and the TCRdb table lists in-frame clones only, not all of them. The sample consists of under 8,500 clones, roughly 77% of them appearing once. This TCR came from a young adult male patient who received an allogeneic stem cell transplant from a related donor, was CMV-positive, and had acute GVHD only. T cells may partly derive from the graft donor. V usage is TRBV25-1 and J usage is TRBJ1-2, with 9 bases matching TRBD1. The sequencing here drew on PBMCs, taken 1,400 to 1,500 days after allogeneic stem cell transplant with posttransplant cyclophosphamide. CDR3 bases: TGTGCCAGCAGGGTTACAGGGGGCTCGGGGGGCTACACCTTC. Its protein is CASRVTGGSGGYTF.